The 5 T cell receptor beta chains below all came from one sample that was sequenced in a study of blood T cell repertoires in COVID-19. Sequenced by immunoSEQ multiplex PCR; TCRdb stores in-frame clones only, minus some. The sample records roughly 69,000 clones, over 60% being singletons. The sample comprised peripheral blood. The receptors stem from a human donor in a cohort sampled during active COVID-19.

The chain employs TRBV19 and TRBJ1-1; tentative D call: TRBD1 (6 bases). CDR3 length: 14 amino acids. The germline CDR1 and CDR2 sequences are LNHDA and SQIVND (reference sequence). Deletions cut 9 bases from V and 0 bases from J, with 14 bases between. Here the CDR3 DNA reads TGTGCCAGCTTTGGGGGCCAAATGAACACTGAAGCTTTCTTT. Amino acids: CASFGGQMNTEAFF. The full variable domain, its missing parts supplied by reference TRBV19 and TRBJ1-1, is DGGITQSPKYLFRKEGQNVTLSCEQNLNHDAMYWYRQDPGQGLRLIYYSQIVNDFQKGDIAEGYSVSREKKESFPLTVTSAQKNPTAFYLCASFGGQMNTEAFFGQGTRLTVV.

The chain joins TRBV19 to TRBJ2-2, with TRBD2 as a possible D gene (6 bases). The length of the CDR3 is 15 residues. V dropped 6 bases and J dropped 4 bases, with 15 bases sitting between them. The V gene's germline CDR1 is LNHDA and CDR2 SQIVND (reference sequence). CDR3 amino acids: CASRATRPSTGELFF. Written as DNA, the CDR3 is TGTGCCAGTAGGGCGACTAGACCCAGCACCGGGGAGCTGTTTTTT. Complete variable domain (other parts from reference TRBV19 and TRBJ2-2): DGGITQSPKYLFRKEGQNVTLSCEQNLNHDAMYWYRQDPGQGLRLIYYSQIVNDFQKGDIAEGYSVSREKKESFPLTVTSAQKNPTAFYLCASRATRPSTGELFFGEGSRLTVL.

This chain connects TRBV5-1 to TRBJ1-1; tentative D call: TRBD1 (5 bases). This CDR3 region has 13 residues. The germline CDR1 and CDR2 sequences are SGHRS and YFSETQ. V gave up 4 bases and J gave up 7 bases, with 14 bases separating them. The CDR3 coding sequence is TGCGCCAGCAGCGTACTTCGGGGGGTTGAAGCTTTCTTT. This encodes CASSVLRGVEAFF.

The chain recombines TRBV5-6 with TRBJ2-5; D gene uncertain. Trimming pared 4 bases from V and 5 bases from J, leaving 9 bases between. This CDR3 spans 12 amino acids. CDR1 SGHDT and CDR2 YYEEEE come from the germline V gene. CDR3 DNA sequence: TGTGCCAGCAGCGTGGCGTCGGAGACCCAGTACTTC. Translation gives CASSVASETQYF.

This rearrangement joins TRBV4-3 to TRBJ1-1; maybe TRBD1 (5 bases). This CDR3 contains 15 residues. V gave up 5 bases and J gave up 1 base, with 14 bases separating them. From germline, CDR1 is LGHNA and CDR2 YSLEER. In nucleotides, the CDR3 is TGCGCCAGCAGCTCAAGGGGAGGTCGGAACACTGAAGCTTTCTTT. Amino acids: CASSSRGGRNTEAFF.